This TCR beta chain stems from a study of T cell responses to AZD1222 COVID-19 vaccine. Study details: Researchers grouped second doses given at about 4 or about 12 weeks into one pool. Overall study findings and caveats: Donors were largely white British and mainly female; clonal diversity was possibly underestimated. Along spike, vaccine-associated CD4 TCRs were found throughout, with dominance at 160-218 and 743-854.

This clone was seen once. Its antigen is not identified. Germline V gene sequence: CDR1 MNHEY, CDR2 SVGAGI. V lost 4 bases, J lost 5 bases, and 4 bases stayed unmatched. There are 14 residues in the CDR3. The data were produced by immunoSEQ multiplex PCR, yet TCRdb's version contains in-frame clones alone and is incomplete. The table includes more than 110,000 clones, more than 90% detected once. The chain carries TRBV6-5 and TRBJ2-2, with 7 bases matching TRBD1. This sequence was found in an adult in good health. The sample consisted of peripheral blood, taken on day 0 of AZD1222 vaccination. CDR3 DNA: TGTGCCAGCAGTTCCGACAGGGTTACCGGGGAGCTGTTTTTT. It translates to CASSSDRVTGELFF.